This TCR beta chain was sequenced during a study of blood T cell repertoires in COVID-19. The overall study: PBMCs, B-cell-depleted T cells, or T cells provided the cDNA or gDNA that made up the material.

Profiled with immunoSEQ multiplex PCR; TCRdb holds only in-frame clones, not every one. The sample has some 270,000 clones; over 75% are singletons. Participant ages covered about 18 to 100 years across 20 to 30 US areas. Donors were grouped by their self-reported clinical history. Donors of Cohort 3 who recovered were those that had two negative PCRs, clearance, or symptom resolution. The clonotype was recovered from a woman under 40 who had recovered from COVID-19. Sample: PBMCs or T cells enriched from blood (not recorded which).

The CDR3 protein is CAWSPRGGSFSGANVLTF. CDR3 bases: TGTGCCTGGAGCCCCCGGGGAGGGAGTTTCTCTGGGGCCAACGTCCTGACTTTC. The J gene is TRBJ2-6, the V gene TRBV30; 7 nucleotides line up with TRBD2. The CDR3 is 18 amino acids. J was trimmed by 0 bases and V by 3 bases; bases with no gene match: 11. Germline CDR1 reads GTSNPN; CDR2 reads SVGIG (reference sequence). Together with reference TRBV30 and TRBJ2-6, the CDR3 gives the full variable domain: SQTIHQWPATLVQPVGSPLSLECTVEGTSNPNLYWYRQAAGRGLQLLFYSVGIGQISSEVPQNLSASRPQDRQFILSSKKLLLSDSGFYLCAWSPRGGSFSGANVLTFGAGSRLTVL.